The source of this T cell receptor beta chain is a study of blood T cell repertoires in COVID-19. Study-level background: PBMCs, B-cell-depleted T cells, or T cells provided the cDNA or gDNA that made up the material.

The method was immunoSEQ multiplex PCR; TCRdb's version includes in-frame clones alone and lacks a portion of them. The table records about 87,000 clones, over 70% of them present only once. This sequence originates from a woman in her fifties or sixties with acute or convalescent COVID-19. Sequencing input: peripheral blood.

In DNA form, the CDR3 reads TGTGCCAGCAGTTTAAAGGCGCTAGCGGGGGGCCGGGAGACCCAGTACTTC. Amino acid sequence: CASSLKALAGGRETQYF. This sequence joins TRBV27 and TRBJ2-5, with 11 bases fitting TRBD2. This CDR3 is 17 amino acids long. The V gene end was trimmed by 2 bases and the J gene end by 5 bases; junction bases not matched to a gene: 10. Germline values: CDR1 MNHEY, CDR2 SMNVEV (reference sequence).